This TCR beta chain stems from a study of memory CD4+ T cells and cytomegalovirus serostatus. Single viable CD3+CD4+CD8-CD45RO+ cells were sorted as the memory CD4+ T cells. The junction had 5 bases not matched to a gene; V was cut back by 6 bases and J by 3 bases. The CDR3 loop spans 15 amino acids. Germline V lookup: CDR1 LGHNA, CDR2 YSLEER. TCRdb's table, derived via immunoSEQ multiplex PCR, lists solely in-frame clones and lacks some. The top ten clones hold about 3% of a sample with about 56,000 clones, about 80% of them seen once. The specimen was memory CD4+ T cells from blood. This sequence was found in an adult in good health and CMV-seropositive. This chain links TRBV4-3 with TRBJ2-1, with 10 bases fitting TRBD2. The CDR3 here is CASSPGTSDYNEQFF. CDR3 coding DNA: TGCGCCAGCAGTCCCGGGACTAGCGACTACAATGAGCAGTTCTTC.